This T cell receptor (beta chain) derives from a study of T cells in Graves' hyperthyroidism and ophthalmopathy (dated by TCRdb to between 2019 and 2020). For the study in its entirety: Peripheral blood was collected at initial diagnosis, before any treatment. A discovery cohort of roughly 100 patients, roughly 45 with Graves' ophthalmopathy and approximately 55 with stable Graves' hyperthyroidism, was used to find distinguishing TCR V-J signatures. An independent validation cohort of about 19 hyperthyroidism patients and about 15 patients who later progressed to ophthalmopathy tested prospective prediction of ophthalmopathy. The 85 to 100 discovery patients were randomly split 7:3 into training and test sets. In addition, the study compared T-cell repertoires in thyroid tissue and in blood from roughly 6 Graves' hyperthyroidism patients. After blood sampling, hyperthyroidism patients were treated with methimazole at a starting dose of 30 mg daily, and ophthalmopathy patients were treated with high-dose intravenous methylprednisolone. The paper describes TCR Vbeta CDR3 sequencing of 140 or so peripheral blood samples, made up of some 42 ophthalmopathy patients, 70 to 75 hyperthyroidism patients and roughly 17 progressor patients. Broad study findings and their caveats: Most expanded thyroid clonotypes (frequency above 0.001) were also detected in blood, a finding suggesting that blood repertoires may reflect thyroid immune responses. During validation, the model predicted progression to ophthalmopathy a median of approximately 6 months ahead of onset, with more than 55% sensitivity and 72.22% specificity. No statistical method was used to set the sample size in advance, and investigators knew the group allocation. In cross-validation, a model built on a 13 V-J signature told ophthalmopathy apart from stable hyperthyroidism with approximately 90% sensitivity and around 84% specificity, and in testing the same model reached 80%/75%.

Inclusive of the bounding cysteine and phenylalanine, the CDR3 is 13 residues long. CDR3 DNA only is kept here, 39 bases in frame from base 1. V ends up 3 bases short and J 1 base short, with an unmatched junction base count of 0. The germline V gene gives CDR1 as SGHDT and CDR2 as YYEEEE. A patient counted as having stable Graves' hyperthyroidism if no progression to ophthalmopathy occurred over 18 months of follow-up. Hyperthyroidism patients were aged 18 to 65 years and newly diagnosed, with disease duration of less than 2 months. Patients with uncontrolled infections, other autoimmune diseases, pregnancy or lactation were excluded. Clinical symptoms, serum thyroxine and TRAb, thyroid ultrasound, and orbital computed tomography formed the basis for the diagnoses. PBMCs were separated from approximately 10 ml of fresh peripheral blood using Ficoll-Paque density gradient centrifugation. Trizol reagent was used to extract total RNA, and RNA quality was then checked on an Agilent 2100 Bioanalyzer.

This clonotype came up a few times. Its antigen specificity is not known. This could be a read error, since a much larger clone is one nucleotide away. The TCR beta CDR3 regions were amplified from RNA transcripts. A first-round RT-PCR of the TCR CDR3 used the HTBI primer set with the Qiagen OneStep RT-PCR kit. The libraries were constructed in a second round of multiplex PCR and then size-selected and purified. The libraries were sequenced on an Illumina HiSeq2000 using paired-end 100 bp reads. The original methods were these. Raw data were processed with SOAPnuke, discarding reads with adapters, uncalled bases, mean Phred below 15, or no exact constant-primer or identifier match. High-quality paired reads were merged with COPE v1.2.5, and unique nucleotide sequences were defined as clonotypes. MiTCR v1.1 was used to align the clonotypes against IMGT TRBV, TRBD and TRBJ reference segments. Only V-J combinations with frequency above 0.0001, covering approximately 99% of repertoires, were analysed. The TCS score was defined as the ratio of F50 (clonal expansion) to E x V (chaos), calculated using BLOSUM62-based TCRdist between CDR3 peptides within each V-J. Welch's t-statistics and random forest reduced around 510 V-J features to 10 to 15, which were used in a naive Bayes classifier (R e1071). TCRdb reworked the public reads: Q25 trimming with fastp, MiXCR clone assembly, productive beta chains retained. Rows merge per CDR3 protein into single entries with the most common DNA and genes. These V and J calls originate from TCRdb's pipeline instead of the authors' own analysis. The sample table contains about 320,000 distinct CDR3 sequences; only one count was recorded for approximately 16% of them. Roughly a third of the sample goes to the ten largest clones.

The sample consisted of blood. This receptor was identified in a man younger than 40 with Graves' hyperthyroidism. Here the chain combines TRBV5-6 and TRBJ2-7; TRBD1 aligns with 8 central bases. CDR3 reads: CASSWDRSYEQYF. The DNA sequence reads TGTGCCAGCAGCTGGGACAGGTCCTACGAGCAGTACTTC.